This TCR beta chain was profiled in a study of T cell responses to AZD1222 COVID-19 vaccine. Overall study results and limits: Distributed over spike, vaccine-associated CD4 TCRs predominated at 160-218 and 743-854. Of the AZD1222 recipients, only 5 to 7 were seropositive at baseline. Females made up more of the donors, who were largely white British, and clonal diversity may have come out too low.

A word on this clone: Its matching antigen is unknown.

The length of the CDR3 is 16 residues. From germline, CDR1 is SGHDT and CDR2 YYEEEE. Trimming took 3 bases from V and 0 from J, leaving 10 bases between them. The repertoire was sequenced with immunoSEQ multiplex PCR; TCRdb's copy has only in-frame clones and lacks some. The data hold 50,000 to 55,000 clones, with roughly 89% observed a single time. Investigators merged groups given second doses at roughly 4 or roughly 12 weeks. The clonotype comes from an adult who received the AZD1222 COVID-19 vaccine. The sample was peripheral blood, taken 28 days after the second AZD1222 dose. This sequence joins TRBV5-6 and TRBJ1-6; D is perhaps TRBD1 (6 bases). The CDR3 loop is CASSSDRNSYNSPLHF. DNA for the CDR3: TGTGCCAGCAGCTCGGACAGAAACTCCTATAATTCACCCCTCCACTTT.